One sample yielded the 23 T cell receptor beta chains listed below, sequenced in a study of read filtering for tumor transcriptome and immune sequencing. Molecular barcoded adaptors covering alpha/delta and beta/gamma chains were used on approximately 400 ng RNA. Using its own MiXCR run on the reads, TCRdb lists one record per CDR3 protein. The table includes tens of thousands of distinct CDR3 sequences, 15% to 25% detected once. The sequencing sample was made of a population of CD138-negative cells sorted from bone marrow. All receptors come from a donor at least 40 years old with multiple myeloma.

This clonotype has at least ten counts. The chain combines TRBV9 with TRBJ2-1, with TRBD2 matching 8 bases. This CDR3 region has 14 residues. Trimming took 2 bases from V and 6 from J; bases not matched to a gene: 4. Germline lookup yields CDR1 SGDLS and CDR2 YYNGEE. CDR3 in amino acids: CASSVTGLVNEQFF. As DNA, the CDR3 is TGTGCCAGCAGCGTCACGGGACTAGTCAATGAGCAGTTCTTC. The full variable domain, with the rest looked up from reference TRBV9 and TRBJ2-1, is DSGVTQTPKHLITATGQRVTLRCSPRSGDLSVYWYQQSLDQGLQFLIQYYNGEERAKGNILERFSAQQFPDLHSELNLSSLELGDSALYFCASSVTGLVNEQFFGPGTRLTVL.

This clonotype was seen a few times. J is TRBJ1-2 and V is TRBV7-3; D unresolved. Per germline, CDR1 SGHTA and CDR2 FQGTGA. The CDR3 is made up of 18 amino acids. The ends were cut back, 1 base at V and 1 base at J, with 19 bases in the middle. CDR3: CASSLKLGSDGNNYGYTF. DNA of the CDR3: TGTGCCAGCAGCTTAAAATTGGGTTCGGACGGTAATAACTATGGCTACACCTTC. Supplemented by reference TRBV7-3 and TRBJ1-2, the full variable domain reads GAGVSQTPSNKVTEKGKYVELRCDPISGHTALYWYRQSLGQGPEFLIYFQGTGAADDSGLPNDRFFAVRPEGSVSTLKIQRTERGDSAVYLCASSLKLGSDGNNYGYTFGSGTRLTVV.

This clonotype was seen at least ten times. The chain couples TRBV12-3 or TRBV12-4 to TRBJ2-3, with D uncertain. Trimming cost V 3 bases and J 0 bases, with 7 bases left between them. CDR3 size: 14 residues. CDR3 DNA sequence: TGTGCCAGCAGTTTTGATTCTAGCACAGATACGCAGTATTTT. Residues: CASSFDSSTDTQYF.

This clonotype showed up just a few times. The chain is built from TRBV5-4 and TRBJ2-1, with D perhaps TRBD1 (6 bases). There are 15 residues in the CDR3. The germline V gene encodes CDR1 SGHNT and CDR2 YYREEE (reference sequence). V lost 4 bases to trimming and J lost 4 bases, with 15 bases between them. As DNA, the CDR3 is TGTGCCAGCAGCCGATCCAGGGGTTCGTACAATGAGCAGTTCTTC. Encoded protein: CASSRSRGSYNEQFF.

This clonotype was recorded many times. The CDR3: CASSPWTASYNEQFF. Written as DNA, the CDR3 is TGTGCCAGCAGCCCGTGGACAGCCTCCTACAATGAGCAGTTCTTC. The chain employs TRBV7-9 and TRBJ2-1, with D possibly TRBD1 on 6 matching bases. Trimming cost V 5 bases and J 0 bases, with 11 bases left between them. The CDR3 totals 15 residues. Germline-derived CDR1 and CDR2 are SEHNR and FQNEAQ (reference sequence).

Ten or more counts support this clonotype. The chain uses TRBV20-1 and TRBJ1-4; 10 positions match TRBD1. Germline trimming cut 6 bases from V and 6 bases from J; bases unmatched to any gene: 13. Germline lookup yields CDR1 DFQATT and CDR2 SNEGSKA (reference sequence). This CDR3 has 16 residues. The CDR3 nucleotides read TGCAGTGCCACCCGACAGGGGGCTCGGGGGGATGAAAAACTGTTTTTT. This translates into CSATRQGARGDEKLFF.

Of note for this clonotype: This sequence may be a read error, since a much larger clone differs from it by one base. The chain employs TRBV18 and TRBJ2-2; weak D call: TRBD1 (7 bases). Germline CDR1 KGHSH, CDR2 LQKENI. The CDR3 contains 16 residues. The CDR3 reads CAGSPRQGGNTGELFF. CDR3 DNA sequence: TGTGCCGGCTCACCAAGACAGGGAGGGAACACCGGGGAGCTGTTTTTT.

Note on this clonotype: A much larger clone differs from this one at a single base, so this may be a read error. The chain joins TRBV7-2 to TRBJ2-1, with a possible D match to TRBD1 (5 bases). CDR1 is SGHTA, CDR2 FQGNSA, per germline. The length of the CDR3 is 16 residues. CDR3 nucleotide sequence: TGTGCCAGCGGCTTAGTAGCAGGGCGAACCTACAATGAGCAGTTCTTC. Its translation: CASGLVAGRTYNEQFF.

The CDR3 sequence: CASSHRQGNTEAFF. DNA of the CDR3: TGTGCCAGCAGCCATCGACAGGGGAACACTGAAGCTTTCTTT. The V call is TRBV3-1, the J call TRBJ1-1, with 7 bases identical to TRBD1. J was trimmed by 1 base and V by 3 bases; bases with no gene match: 2. Germline CDR1 reads LGHDT; CDR2 reads YNNKEL (reference sequence). This CDR3 region has 14 residues. The full variable domain, completed using reference TRBV3-1 and TRBJ1-1, is DTAVSQTPKYLVTQMGNDKSIKCEQNLGHDTMYWYKQDSKKFLKIMFSYNNKELIINETVPNRFSPKSPDKAHLNLHINSLELGDSAVYFCASSHRQGNTEAFFGQGTRLTVV.

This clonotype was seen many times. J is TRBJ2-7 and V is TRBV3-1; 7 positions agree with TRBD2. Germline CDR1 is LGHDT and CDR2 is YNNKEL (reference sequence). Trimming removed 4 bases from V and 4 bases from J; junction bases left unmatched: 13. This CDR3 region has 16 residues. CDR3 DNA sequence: TGTGCCAGCAGCCCTTTCACTAGCGAGGGATGGTACGAGCAGTACTTC. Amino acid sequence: CASSPFTSEGWYEQYF.

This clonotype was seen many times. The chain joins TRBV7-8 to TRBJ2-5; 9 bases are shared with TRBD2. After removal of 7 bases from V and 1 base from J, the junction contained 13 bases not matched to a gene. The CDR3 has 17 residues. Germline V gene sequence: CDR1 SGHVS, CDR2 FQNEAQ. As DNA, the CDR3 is TGTGCCAGCACCCCCTTCCCGGGTAGCGGGAGCCAAGAGACCCAGTACTTC. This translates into CASTPFPGSGSQETQYF.

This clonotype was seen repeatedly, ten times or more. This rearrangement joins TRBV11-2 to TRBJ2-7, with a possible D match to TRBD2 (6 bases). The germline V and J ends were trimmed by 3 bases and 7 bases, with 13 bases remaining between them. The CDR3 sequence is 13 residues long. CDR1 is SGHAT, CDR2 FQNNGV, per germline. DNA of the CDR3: TGTGCCAGCAGCTTCTCGGGAGCCCTGGAGCAGTACTTC. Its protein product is CASSFSGALEQYF.

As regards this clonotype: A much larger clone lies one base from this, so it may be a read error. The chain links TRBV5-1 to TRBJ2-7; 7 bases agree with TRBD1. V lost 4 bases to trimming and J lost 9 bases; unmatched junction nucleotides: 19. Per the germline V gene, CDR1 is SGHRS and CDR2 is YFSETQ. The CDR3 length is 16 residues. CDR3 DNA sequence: TGCGCCAGCAGCGCGGACAGGTCAACTCCAGTCCTCTGGCAGTACTTC. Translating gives CASSADRSTPVLWQYF. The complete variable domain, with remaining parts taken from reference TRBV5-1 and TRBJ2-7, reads KAGVTQTPRYLIKTRGQQVTLSCSPISGHRSVSWYQQTPGQGLQFLFEYFSETQRNKGNFPGRFSGRQFSNSRSEMNVSTLELGDSALYLCASSADRSTPVLWQYFGPGTRLTVT.

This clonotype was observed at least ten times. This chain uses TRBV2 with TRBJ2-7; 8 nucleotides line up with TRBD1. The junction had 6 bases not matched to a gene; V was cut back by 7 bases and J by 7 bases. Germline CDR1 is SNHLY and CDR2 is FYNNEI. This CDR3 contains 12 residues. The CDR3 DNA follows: TGTGCCAGCATTCGGACAGGGCGGGAGCAGTACTTC. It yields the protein CASIRTGREQYF.

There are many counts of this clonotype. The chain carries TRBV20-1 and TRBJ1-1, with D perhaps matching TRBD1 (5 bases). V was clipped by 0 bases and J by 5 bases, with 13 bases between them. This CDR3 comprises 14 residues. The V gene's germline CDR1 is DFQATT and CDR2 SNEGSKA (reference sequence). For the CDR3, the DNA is TGCAGTGCTAGAGACCCGGGGGTTGGGACTGAAGCTTTCTTT. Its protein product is CSARDPGVGTEAFF.

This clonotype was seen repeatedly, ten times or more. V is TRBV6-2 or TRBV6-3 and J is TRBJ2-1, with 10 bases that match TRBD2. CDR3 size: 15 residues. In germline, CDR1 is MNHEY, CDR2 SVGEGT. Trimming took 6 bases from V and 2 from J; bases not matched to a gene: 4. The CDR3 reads CASRPSGGTYNEQFF. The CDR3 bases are TGTGCCAGCAGGCCTAGCGGGGGAACCTACAATGAGCAGTTCTTC.

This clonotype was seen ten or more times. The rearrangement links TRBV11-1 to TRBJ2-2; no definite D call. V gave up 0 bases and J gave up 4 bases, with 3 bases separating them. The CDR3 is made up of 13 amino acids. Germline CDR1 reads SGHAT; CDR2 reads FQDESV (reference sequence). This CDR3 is CASSLAGTGELFF. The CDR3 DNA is TGTGCCAGCAGCTTAGCAGGCACCGGGGAGCTGTTTTTT.

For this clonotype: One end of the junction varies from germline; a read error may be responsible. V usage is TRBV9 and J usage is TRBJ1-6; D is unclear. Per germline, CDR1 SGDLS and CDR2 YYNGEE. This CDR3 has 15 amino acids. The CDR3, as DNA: TGTGCCAGCAGCCTGCGACTCCGAGGTGATTCACCCCCCCTCTTT. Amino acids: CASSLRLRGDSPPLF.

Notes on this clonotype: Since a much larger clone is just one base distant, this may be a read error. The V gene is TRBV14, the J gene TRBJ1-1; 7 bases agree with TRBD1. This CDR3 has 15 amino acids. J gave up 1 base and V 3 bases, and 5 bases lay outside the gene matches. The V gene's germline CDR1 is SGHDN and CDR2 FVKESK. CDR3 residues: CASSHRGGWNTEAFF. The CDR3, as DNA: TGTGCCAGCAGCCACAGGGGGGGCTGGAACACTGAAGCTTTCTTT.

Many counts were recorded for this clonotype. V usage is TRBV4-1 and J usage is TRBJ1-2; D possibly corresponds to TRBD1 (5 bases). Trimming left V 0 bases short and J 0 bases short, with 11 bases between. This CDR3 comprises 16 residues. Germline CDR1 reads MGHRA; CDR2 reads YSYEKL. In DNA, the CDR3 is TGCGCCAGCAGCCAAGAATCTACAGGCCCTAACTATGGCTACACCTTC. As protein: CASSQESTGPNYGYTF.

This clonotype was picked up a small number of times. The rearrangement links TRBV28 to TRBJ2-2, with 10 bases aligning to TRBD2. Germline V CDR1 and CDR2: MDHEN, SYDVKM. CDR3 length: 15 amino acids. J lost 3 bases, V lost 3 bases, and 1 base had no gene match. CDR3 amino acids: CASSLGTSDTGELFF. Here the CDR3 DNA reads TGTGCCAGCAGTTTGGGGACTAGCGACACCGGGGAGCTGTTTTTT.

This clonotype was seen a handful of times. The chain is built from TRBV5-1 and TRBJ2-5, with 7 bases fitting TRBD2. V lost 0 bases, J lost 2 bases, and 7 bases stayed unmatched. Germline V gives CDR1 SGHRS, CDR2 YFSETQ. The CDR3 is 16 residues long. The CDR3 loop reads CASSLEPYGGQETQYF. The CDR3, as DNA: TGCGCCAGCAGCTTGGAACCTTACGGGGGGCAAGAGACCCAGTACTTC. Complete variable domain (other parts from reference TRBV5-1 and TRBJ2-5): KAGVTQTPRYLIKTRGQQVTLSCSPISGHRSVSWYQQTPGQGLQFLFEYFSETQRNKGNFPGRFSGRQFSNSRSEMNVSTLELGDSALYLCASSLEPYGGQETQYFGPGTRLLVL.

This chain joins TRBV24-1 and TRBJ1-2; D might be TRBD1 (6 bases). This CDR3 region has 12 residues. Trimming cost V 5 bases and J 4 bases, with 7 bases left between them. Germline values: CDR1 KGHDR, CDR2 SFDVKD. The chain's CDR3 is CATSAQGYGYTF. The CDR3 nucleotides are TGTGCCACCAGTGCACAGGGCTATGGCTACACCTTC.